This note documents a single T cell receptor (beta chain) sequence. Its target is unknown. These data are taken from a study of cytomegalovirus exposure and HLA in healthy donors. Overall study findings and caveats: CMV serostatus was the sole immune exposure information available.

The germline gives CDR1 LNHDA, CDR2 SQIVND (reference sequence). The CDR3 is 12 residues long. V lost 8 bases and J 3 bases, leaving 11 bases between the germline ends. This PCR relied on a set of 60 Vbeta primers and 13 Jbeta primers. Profiled with immunoSEQ multiplex PCR; TCRdb holds only in-frame clones, not every one. The sample contains 250,000 or so clones, approximately 91% of which appear only once. The sequenced sample consisted of PBMCs. This chain uses TRBV19 with TRBJ2-7; D remains unclear. This receptor was taken from a girl aged 2 to 9 in good health and CMV-seronegative. The CDR3 region has the DNA TGTGCCAGTTCCACAGATAACTACGAGCAGTACTTC. Residues: CASSTDNYEQYF.